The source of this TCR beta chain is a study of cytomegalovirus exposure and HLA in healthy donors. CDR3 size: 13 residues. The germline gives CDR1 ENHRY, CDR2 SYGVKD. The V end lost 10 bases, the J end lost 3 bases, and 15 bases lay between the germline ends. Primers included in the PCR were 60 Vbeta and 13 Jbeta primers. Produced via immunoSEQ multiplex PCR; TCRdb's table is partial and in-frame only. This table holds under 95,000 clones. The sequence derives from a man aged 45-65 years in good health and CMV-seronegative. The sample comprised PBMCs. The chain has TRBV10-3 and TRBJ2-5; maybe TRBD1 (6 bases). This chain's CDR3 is CASTGTKEETQYF. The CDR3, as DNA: TGTGCCAGCACCGGGACAAAAGAAGAGACCCAGTACTTC.